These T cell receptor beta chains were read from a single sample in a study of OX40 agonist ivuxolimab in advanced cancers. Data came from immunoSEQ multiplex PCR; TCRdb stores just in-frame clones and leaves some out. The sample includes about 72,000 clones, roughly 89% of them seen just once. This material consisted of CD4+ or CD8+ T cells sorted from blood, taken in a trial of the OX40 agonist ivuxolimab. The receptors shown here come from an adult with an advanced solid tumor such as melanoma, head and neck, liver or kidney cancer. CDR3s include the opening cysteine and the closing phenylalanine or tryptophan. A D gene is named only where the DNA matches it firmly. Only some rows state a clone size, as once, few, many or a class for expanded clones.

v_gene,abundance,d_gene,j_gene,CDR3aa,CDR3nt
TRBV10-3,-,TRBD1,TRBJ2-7,CAISGAGDRADEQYF,TGTGCCATCAGTGGCGCAGGGGACAGGGCGGACGAGCAGTACTTC
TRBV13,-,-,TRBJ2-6,CASSLTFSGANVLTF,TGTGCCAGCAGCTTAACCTTCTCTGGGGCCAACGTCCTGACTTTC
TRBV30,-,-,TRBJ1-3,CAWSTAGNTIYF,TGTGCCTGGAGTACAGCTGGAAACACCATATATTTT
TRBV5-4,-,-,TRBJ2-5,CASSFPGETQYF,TGTGCCAGCAGCTTTCCGGGGGAGACCCAGTACTTC
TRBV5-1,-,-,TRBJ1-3,CASSLEASGNTIYF,TGCGCCAGCAGCTTGGAAGCTTCTGGAAACACCATATATTTT
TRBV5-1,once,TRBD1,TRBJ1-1,CASSLMPGQGEDEAFF,TGCGCCAGCAGCTTAATGCCGGGACAGGGCGAGGACGAAGCTTTCTTT
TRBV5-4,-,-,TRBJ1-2,CASMGSGLANYGYTF,TGTGCCAGCATGGGTTCAGGTTTAGCTAACTATGGCTACACCTTC
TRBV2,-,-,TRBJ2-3,CASRNGQYTDTQYF,TGTGCCAGCAGAAACGGACAGTACACAGATACGCAGTATTTT
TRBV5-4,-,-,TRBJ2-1,CASSSGSDNEQFF,TGTGCCAGCAGCTCCGGGTCCGACAATGAGCAGTTCTTC
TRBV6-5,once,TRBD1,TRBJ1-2,CASRGQGSFYGYTF,TGTGCCAGCAGGGGACAGGGGTCGTTTTATGGCTACACCTTC
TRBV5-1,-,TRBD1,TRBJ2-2,CASSFSDRGLTGELFF,TGCGCCAGCAGCTTCTCGGACAGGGGCTTAACCGGGGAGCTGTTTTTT
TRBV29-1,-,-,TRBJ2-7,CSVLLARSSYEQYF,TGCAGCGTCCTCTTGGCCAGGTCCTCCTACGAGCAGTACTTC
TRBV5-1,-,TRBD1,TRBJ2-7,CASSPTGAPYEQYF,TGCGCCAGCAGCCCGACAGGGGCCCCCTACGAGCAGTACTTC
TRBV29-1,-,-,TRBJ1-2,CSVGPGGVGYGYTF,TGCAGCGTTGGTCCCGGGGGCGTGGGCTATGGCTACACCTTC
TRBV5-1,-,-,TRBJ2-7,CASSLEQYFNEQYF,TGCGCCAGCAGCTTGGAACAGTACTTCAACGAGCAGTACTTC
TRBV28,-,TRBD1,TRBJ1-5,CASSSPGQGAQPQHF,TGTGCCAGCAGTTCCCCGGGACAGGGTGCTCAGCCCCAGCATTTT
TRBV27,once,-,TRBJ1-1,CASSFKEYTEAFF,TGTGCCAGCAGTTTTAAGGAATACACTGAAGCTTTCTTT
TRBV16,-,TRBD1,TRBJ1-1,CASSLWTGNTEAFF,TGTGCCAGCAGCCTTTGGACAGGCAACACTGAAGCTTTCTTT
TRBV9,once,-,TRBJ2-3,CASRGQGADTQYF,TGTGCCAGCAGGGGGCAGGGAGCAGATACGCAGTATTTT
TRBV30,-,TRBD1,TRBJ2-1,CAWNRGARNEQFF,TGTGCCTGGAACAGGGGGGCGAGGAATGAGCAGTTCTTC
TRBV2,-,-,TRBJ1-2,CASSDWGRNYGYTF,TGTGCCAGCAGTGATTGGGGACGGAACTATGGCTACACCTTC
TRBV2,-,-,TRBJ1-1,CASSEVRATTEAFF,TGTGCCAGCAGTGAGGTCAGGGCGACGACTGAAGCTTTCTTT
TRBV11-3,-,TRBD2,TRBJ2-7,CASSPGGTYEQYF,TGTGCCAGCAGCCCCGGGGGGACCTACGAGCAGTACTTC
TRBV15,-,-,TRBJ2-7,CATSSIGYEQYF,TGTGCCACCAGCAGTATCGGCTACGAGCAGTACTTC
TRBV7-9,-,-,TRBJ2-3,CASSLGSHPGTQYF,TGTGCCAGCAGCTTGGGGTCCCACCCCGGTACGCAGTATTTT
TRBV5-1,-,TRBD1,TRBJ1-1,CASSAGTGAEAFF,TGCGCCAGCAGCGCCGGGACAGGGGCTGAAGCTTTCTTT
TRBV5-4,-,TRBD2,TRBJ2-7,CASSYSGGAYLYYEQYF,TGTGCCAGCAGCTATAGCGGGGGGGCGTACCTTTACTACGAGCAGTACTTC
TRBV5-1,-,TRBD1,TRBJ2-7,CASSYGTATPYEQYF,TGCGCCAGCAGCTACGGGACAGCAACCCCCTACGAGCAGTACTTC
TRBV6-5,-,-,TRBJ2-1,CASGGTAHNEQFF,TGTGCCAGCGGGGGGACGGCCCACAATGAGCAGTTCTTC
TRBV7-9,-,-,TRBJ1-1,CASSLAQSTMNTEAFF,TGTGCCAGCAGCTTAGCACAGTCCACGATGAACACTGAAGCTTTCTTT
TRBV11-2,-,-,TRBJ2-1,CASSRRAGLDNEQFF,TGTGCCAGCAGCCGTCGGGCGGGCCTTGACAATGAGCAGTTCTTC
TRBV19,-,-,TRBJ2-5,CASSSSAIQETQYF,TGTGCCAGTAGTTCGTCAGCCATACAAGAGACCCAGTACTTC
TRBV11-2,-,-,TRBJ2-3,CASSFDLGMSTDTQYF,TGTGCCAGCAGCTTCGATCTAGGGATGAGCACAGATACGCAGTATTTT
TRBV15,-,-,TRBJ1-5,CATSRDRYSGGGNQPQHF,TGTGCCACCAGCAGAGATCGGTACTCAGGTGGTGGCAATCAGCCCCAGCATTTT
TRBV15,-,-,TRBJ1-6,CATSREGLEDNSPLHF,TGTGCCACCAGCAGAGAGGGCCTCGAGGACAATTCACCCCTCCACTTT
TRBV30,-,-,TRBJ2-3,CAWSVRESATQYF,TGTGCCTGGAGTGTGAGGGAGAGTGCTACGCAGTATTTT
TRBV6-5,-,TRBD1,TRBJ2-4,CASSRTGKAKNIQYF,TGTGCCAGCAGTAGGACAGGCAAAGCCAAAAACATTCAGTACTTC
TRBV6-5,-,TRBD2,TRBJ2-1,CASSPRGGARNEQFF,TGTGCCAGCAGCCCTCGCGGGGGGGCCCGCAATGAGCAGTTCTTC
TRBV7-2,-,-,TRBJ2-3,CASSPPSIDTQYF,TGTGCCAGCAGCCCCCCCTCGATAGATACGCAGTATTTT
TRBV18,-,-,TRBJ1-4,CASSEGHPTNEKLFF,TGTGCCAGCTCAGAAGGACATCCAACTAATGAAAAACTGTTTTTT
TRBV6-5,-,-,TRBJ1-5,CASSPSGYSNQPQHF,TGTGCCAGCAGCCCATCAGGGTATAGCAATCAGCCCCAGCATTTT
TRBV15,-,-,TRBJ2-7,CATSRDYQGLYEQYF,TGTGCCACCAGCAGAGATTACCAGGGGCTCTACGAGCAGTACTTC
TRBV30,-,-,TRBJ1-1,CACNPTDRMPTEAFF,TGTGCCTGTAACCCCACCGACAGAATGCCCACTGAAGCTTTCTTT
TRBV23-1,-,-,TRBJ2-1,CASSRAAWNEQFF,TGCGCCAGCAGTCGGGCTGCCTGGAATGAGCAGTTCTTC
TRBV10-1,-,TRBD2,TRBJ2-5,CASSESRGGRKYF,TGCGCCAGCAGTGAGAGTCGGGGGGGCCGCAAGTACTTC
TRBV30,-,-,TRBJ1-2,CAWRKGWGTPKYF,TGTGCCTGGAGAAAAGGTTGGGGGACACCTAAATACTTC
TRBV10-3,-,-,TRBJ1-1,CAISRLGNTEAFF,TGTGCCATCAGTCGCCTGGGGAACACTGAAGCTTTCTTT
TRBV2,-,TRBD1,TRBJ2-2,CASSGQGDTGELFF,TGTGCCAGCAGTGGACAGGGTGACACCGGGGAGCTGTTTTTT
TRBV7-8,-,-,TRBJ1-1,CASSRPEGVGTEAFF,TGTGCCAGCAGCCGGCCAGAAGGGGTAGGCACTGAAGCTTTCTTT
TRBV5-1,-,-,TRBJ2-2,CASSYSGLGTGELFF,TGCGCCAGCAGCTACTCAGGTCTGGGCACCGGGGAGCTGTTTTTT
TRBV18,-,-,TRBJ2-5,CASSRSGPWETQYF,TGTGCCAGCTCACGATCGGGGCCTTGGGAGACCCAGTACTTC
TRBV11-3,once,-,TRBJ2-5,CASSRGRETQYF,TGTGCCAGCTCGCGGGGGCGAGAGACCCAGTACTTC
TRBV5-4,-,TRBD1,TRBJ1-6,CASTLGTAYNSPLHF,TGTGCCAGCACTCTAGGGACAGCGTATAATTCACCCCTCCACTTT
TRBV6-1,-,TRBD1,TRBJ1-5,CASTPGQFNQPQHF,TGTGCCAGCACCCCGGGACAGTTCAATCAGCCCCAGCATTTT
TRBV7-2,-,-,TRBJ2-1,CASSLDPTGRNEQFF,TGTGCCAGCAGCTTAGACCCCACAGGGAGAAATGAGCAGTTCTTC
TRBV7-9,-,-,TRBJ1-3,CASSVRDKGNTIYF,TGTGCCAGCAGCGTCCGGGACAAAGGAAACACCATATATTTT
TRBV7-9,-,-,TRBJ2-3,CASSPRGTGDTQYF,TGTGCCAGCAGCCCTAGGGGAACTGGGGATACGCAGTATTTT
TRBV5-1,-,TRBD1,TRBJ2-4,CASSLGDRGRAGIQYF,TGCGCCAGCAGCTTGGGGGACAGGGGGCGCGCTGGCATTCAGTACTTC
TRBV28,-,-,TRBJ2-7,CASSSDYEQYF,TGTGCCAGCAGCTCCGACTACGAGCAGTACTTC
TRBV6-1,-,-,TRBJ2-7,CASSEGGTEFYEQYF,TGTGCCAGCAGTGAAGGGGGCACCGAATTCTACGAGCAGTACTTC